Below are 23 T cell receptor beta chains sequenced from a single sample in a study of glioma-infiltrating T cells. TCR alpha and beta CDR3 regions were amplified from RNA using iRepertoire nested multiplex PCR. TCRdb itself ran the multiplex PCR reads through MiXCR, one entry per CDR3 protein. The sample shows under 200,000 distinct CDR3 sequences, about 31% of them seen only once. The sample taken for sequencing was glioma tissue, nonneoplastic brain tissue, or PBMCs (not recorded which). These receptors were collected from a human donor with low-grade glioma or glioblastoma, undergoing nonglioma brain surgery, or in good health (not recorded which).

V is TRBV27 and J is TRBJ2-1; 8 nucleotides line up with TRBD2. The CDR3 is 14 residues long. Trimming took 10 bases from V and 3 from J; bases not matched to a gene: 8. Germline CDR1 and CDR2: MNHEY and SMNVEV (reference sequence). The chain's CDR3 is CATFYSGSYNEQFF. CDR3 DNA sequence: TGTGCCACCTTCTACAGCGGGAGCTACAATGAGCAGTTCTTC.

Points on this clonotype: The DNA is left out, because the CDR3 cannot be placed on it with certainty; the CDR3 is given as TCRdb lists it. V usage is TRBV7-9 and J usage is TRBJ1-1; the table names TRBD1, a call not compared with the DNA. Looked up from germline, CDR1 is SEHNR and CDR2 is FQNEAQ (reference sequence). The CDR3 is 22 residues long, counting both termini. The CDR3 reads CASSDRGRENIQYFGAGPEAFF.

This clonotype was detected many times. V and J are TRBV27 and TRBJ1-1; D is unclear. Germline-derived CDR1 and CDR2 are MNHEY and SMNVEV (reference sequence). This CDR3 has 11 residues. V lost 11 bases, J lost 3 bases, and 10 bases lay in between. Written as DNA, the CDR3 is TGTGCCCGTCGAGGAGACACTGAAGCTTTCTTT. It translates to CARRGDTEAFF.

The CDR3 bases are TGTGCCAGCAGCCATAAAGCCGCCCATGGGTTCACAGATACGCAGTATTTT. This codes for CASSHKAAHGFTDTQYF. This chain joins TRBV3-1 and TRBJ2-3; D gene ambiguous. There are 17 residues in the CDR3. Germline CDR1 is LGHDT and CDR2 is YNNKEL (reference sequence). V lost 3 bases, J lost 2 bases, and 18 bases lay in between.

Only a few counts were recorded for this clonotype. This may stem from a read error, because a much larger clone lies one nucleotide away. This chain uses TRBV7-9 with TRBJ2-5, with D uncertain. Germline loops: CDR1 SEHNR, CDR2 FQNEAQ (reference sequence). V gave up 1 base and J gave up 2 bases, with 11 bases separating them. The CDR3 extends over 15 amino acids. The CDR3 loop is CASSLEGRGQETQYF. CDR3 nucleotide sequence: TGTGCCAGCAGCTTAGAGGGTAGAGGACAAGAGACCCAGTACTTC.

On this clonotype: Given a much more abundant clone one base away, this may be a read error. The chain links TRBV2 to TRBJ1-2; 8 nucleotides agree with TRBD1. The CDR3 sequence is 15 residues long. Looked up from germline, CDR1 is SNHLY and CDR2 is FYNNEI. The CDR3: CASSEADREIYCYTF. The CDR3 DNA reads TGTGCCAGCAGTGAAGCGGACAGGGAAATCTATTGCTACACCTTC.

On this clonotype itself: A much larger clone is a single base away; this may be a read error. The chain carries TRBV19 and TRBJ1-1, with 8 bases lining up with TRBD1. The CDR3 sequence is 16 residues long. CDR1 is LNHDA, CDR2 SQIVND, per germline (reference sequence). The CDR3 spells CASSIEQGGTNTKAFF. CDR3 bases: TGTGCCAGTAGTATCGAACAGGGGGGAACGAACACTAAAGCTTTCTTT.

In its sample, this clonotype was seen many times. This rearrangement joins TRBV6-1 to TRBJ2-5, with 7 nucleotides matching TRBD1. Trimming took 5 bases from V and 0 from J; bases not matched to a gene: 6. The CDR3 has 15 residues. Germline CDR1 reads MNHNS; CDR2 reads SASEGT. DNA of the CDR3: TGTGCCAGCAGTACCAGGACAGGTCACCAAGAGACCCAGTACTTC. Protein product: CASSTRTGHQETQYF.

There are many counts of this clonotype. The chain uses TRBV6-2 or TRBV6-3 and TRBJ1-1, with TRBD1 matching 7 bases. J gave up 3 bases and V 3 bases, and 7 bases lay outside the gene matches. The CDR3 length is 15 residues. Germline V gene data show CDR1 as MNHEY and CDR2 as SVGEGT. The CDR3 sequence is CASSYSGRGDTEAFF. The CDR3 DNA reads TGTGCCAGCAGTTATAGCGGCAGGGGGGACACTGAAGCTTTCTTT.

This clonotype was counted only a few times. The V call is TRBV30, the J call TRBJ1-2; D gene unclear. The CDR3 runs to 13 residues. Germline assignment: CDR1 GTSNPN and CDR2 SVGIG (reference sequence). V was cut by 1 base and J by 6 bases, with 12 bases left in between. DNA for the CDR3: TGTGCCTGGAGTGGGTTCCCCGGGGATGGCTACACCTTC. Translated, it gives CAWSGFPGDGYTF.

This clonotype has a single count. The junction differs from germline at one of its ends, possibly a read error. The gene calls are TRBV4-1 and TRBJ2-1, with 13 bases that match TRBD2. There are 16 residues in the CDR3. Germline CDR1 reads MGHRA; CDR2 reads YSYEKL. The CDR3 region has the DNA TGCGCCAGGAGCCAACCGACTAGCGGGAGGCTCGATGAGCAGTTCTTC. Protein product: CARSQPTSGRLDEQFF.

A remark on this clonotype: Given a much more abundant clone one base away, this may be a read error. The CDR3 DNA reads TGTGCCAGCTCACCACAGACACGGAGCTCCTACGAGCAGTACTTC. Protein sequence: CASSPQTRSSYEQYF. V is TRBV18 and J is TRBJ2-7; D unresolved. The CDR3 has 15 amino acids. Germline V gene data show CDR1 as KGHSH and CDR2 as LQKENI. V lost 1 base and J lost 0, with 10 bases in between.

This clonotype appeared many times. The chain uses TRBV6-2 or TRBV6-3 and TRBJ2-6, with D possibly being TRBD1 (6 bases). The CDR3 has 15 residues. The germline gives CDR1 MNHEY, CDR2 SVGEGT. V lost 2 bases, J lost 2 bases, and 7 bases lay in between. CDR3 coding DNA: TGTGCCAGCAGTTACGAGGGGGCTGGGGCCAACGTCCTGACTTTC. Translation: CASSYEGAGANVLTF.

This clonotype was detected only a few times. The chain combines TRBV2 with TRBJ1-4; D possibly corresponds to TRBD1 (6 bases). CDR3 size: 15 residues. In germline, CDR1 is SNHLY, CDR2 FYNNEI. The V and J ends lost 5 bases and 2 bases respectively, with 12 bases between them. CDR3 amino acids: CASSSRQATNEKLFF. CDR3 bases: TGTGCCAGCAGTTCCCGACAGGCGACTAATGAAAAACTGTTTTTT. Full variable domain (missing parts from reference TRBV2 and TRBJ1-4): EPEVTQTPSHQVTQMGQEVILRCVPISNHLYFYWYRQILGQKVEFLVSFYNNEISEKSEIFDDQFSVERPDGSNFTLKIRSTKLEDSAMYFCASSSRQATNEKLFFGSGTQLSVL.

This clonotype was detected many times. CDR3 DNA: TGCGCCAGCAGCCAAGAAGCCGGGTTTTACGATAATTCACCCCTCCACTTT. Its translation: CASSQEAGFYDNSPLHF. The chain couples TRBV4-3 to TRBJ1-6; unclear D gene. CDR3 size: 17 residues. Germline CDR1 is LGHNA and CDR2 is YSLEER. V gave up 0 bases and J gave up 5 bases, with 14 bases separating them.

Many counts were recorded for this clonotype. The V call is TRBV6-1, the J call TRBJ2-1; D call uncertain. Germline CDR1 is MNHNS and CDR2 is SASEGT. The germline V and J ends were trimmed by 8 bases and 11 bases, with 22 bases remaining between them. CDR3 length: 14 residues. The CDR3 nucleotides read TGTGCCAGCGGAGATAGCCCGCAGTTCCCAAAGCAGTTCTTC. It codes for CASGDSPQFPKQFF.

There are a few counts of this clonotype. The chain employs TRBV29-1 and TRBJ2-5; tentatively, D is TRBD2 (6 bases). The CDR3 runs 15 residues. From germline, CDR1 is SQVTM and CDR2 ANQGSEA. With 3 bases removed from V and 5 bases from J, the gap between germline ends came to 19 bases. The CDR3 sequence is CSVDPTEGLGETQYF. CDR3 coding DNA: TGCAGCGTTGATCCCACGGAGGGGCTAGGGGAGACCCAGTACTTC.

V usage is TRBV7-3 and J usage is TRBJ2-5; D ambiguous. V was pared by 1 base and J by 2 bases, with 5 bases between. This CDR3 region has 13 residues. Germline V lookup: CDR1 SGHTA, CDR2 FQGTGA. The CDR3 nucleotides are TGTGCCAGCAGCTTAATGTCGCAAGAGACCCAGTACTTC. It specifies CASSLMSQETQYF.

This clonotype appeared many times. This chain links TRBV29-1 with TRBJ1-2; D is unresolved. The CDR3 is made up of 10 amino acids. The ends were cut back, 3 bases at V and 4 bases at J, with 3 bases in the middle. The V gene's germline CDR1 is SQVTM and CDR2 ANQGSEA. CDR3 sequence reads: CSVDTYGYTF. DNA of the CDR3: TGCAGCGTTGATACCTATGGCTACACCTTC.

This clonotype was counted only a few times. The rearrangement joins TRBV19 to TRBJ2-6, with D unresolved. The germline CDR1 and CDR2 sequences are LNHDA and SQIVND (reference sequence). The CDR3 contains 16 residues. V lost 1 base, J lost 0 bases, and 7 bases lay in between. The CDR3 nucleotides read TGTGCCAGTAGTATAGTCGTGACCTCTGGGGCCAACGTCCTGACTTTC. Amino acid sequence: CASSIVVTSGANVLTF. Using reference TRBV19 and TRBJ2-6 for the parts outside the CDR3, the full variable domain is DGGITQSPKYLFRKEGQNVTLSCEQNLNHDAMYWYRQDPGQGLRLIYYSQIVNDFQKGDIAEGYSVSREKKESFPLTVTSAQKNPTAFYLCASSIVVTSGANVLTFGAGSRLTVL.

This clonotype showed up just once. One junction end disagrees with the germline gene, perhaps due to a read error. This sequence joins TRBV4-2 and TRBJ1-2; D is possibly TRBD1 (5 bases). This CDR3 spans 15 amino acids. Germline lookup yields CDR1 LGHNA and CDR2 YNFKEQ. CDR3 in amino acids: CASIQDEGKGYGYTF. CDR3 sequence (DNA): TGTGCCAGCATCCAAGATGAGGGGAAAGGCTATGGCTACACCTTC.

This clonotype showed up many times. V usage is TRBV2 and J usage is TRBJ1-1; TRBD1 matches at 8 bases. From germline, CDR1 is SNHLY and CDR2 FYNNEI. The ends lost 5 bases at V and 1 base at J; junction bases unmatched: 3. This CDR3 region has 14 residues. The CDR3 region has the DNA TGTGCCAGCAGTCCGACAGGGGCGAACACTGAAGCTTTCTTT. This sequence encodes CASSPTGANTEAFF.

Ten or more counts support this clonotype. This sequence joins TRBV7-6 and TRBJ2-1; D unclear. V shed 0 bases and J shed 0 bases, with 9 bases lying between them. CDR3 size: 16 residues. The germline CDR1 and CDR2 sequences are SGHVS and FNYEAQ. CDR3 coding DNA: TGTGCCAGCAGCTTAGCCCCTCGCAGCTCCTACAATGAGCAGTTCTTC. Residues: CASSLAPRSSYNEQFF.